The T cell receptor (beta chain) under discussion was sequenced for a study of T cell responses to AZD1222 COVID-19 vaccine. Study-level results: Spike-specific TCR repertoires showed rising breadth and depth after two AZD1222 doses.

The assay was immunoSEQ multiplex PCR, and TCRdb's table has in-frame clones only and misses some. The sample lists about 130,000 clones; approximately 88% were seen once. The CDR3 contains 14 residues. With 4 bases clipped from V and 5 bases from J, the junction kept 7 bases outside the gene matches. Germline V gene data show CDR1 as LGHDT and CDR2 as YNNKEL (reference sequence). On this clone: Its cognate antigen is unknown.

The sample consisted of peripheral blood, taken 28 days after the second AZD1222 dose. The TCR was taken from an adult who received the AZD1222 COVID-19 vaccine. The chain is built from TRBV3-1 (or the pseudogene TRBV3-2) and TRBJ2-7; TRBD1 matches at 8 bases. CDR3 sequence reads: CASSRAGTGNEQYF. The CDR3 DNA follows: TGTGCCAGCAGCCGGGCCGGGACAGGCAACGAGCAGTACTTC.